The subject of this entry is one TCR beta chain. The data were taken from a study of T cell responses to AZD1222 COVID-19 vaccine. The CDR3 has 16 residues. V lost 5 bases and J lost 7; bases outside the gene matches: 10. The germline gives CDR1 SGHTA, CDR2 FQGNSA. Profiled with immunoSEQ multiplex PCR; TCRdb holds only in-frame clones, not every one. The repertoire includes 90,000 to 150,000 clones, 75% to 90% of them detected once, and 2% to 3% sits in the top ten. This rearrangement joins TRBV7-2 to TRBJ2-1; TRBD1 matches at 11 bases. This receptor was identified in an adult who received the AZD1222 COVID-19 vaccine. This specimen was peripheral blood, taken 28 days after the second AZD1222 dose. CDR3 region: CASSQSPGQGANEQFF. The CDR3 nucleotides read TGTGCCAGCAGCCAATCCCCAGGACAGGGGGCGAATGAGCAGTTCTTC.